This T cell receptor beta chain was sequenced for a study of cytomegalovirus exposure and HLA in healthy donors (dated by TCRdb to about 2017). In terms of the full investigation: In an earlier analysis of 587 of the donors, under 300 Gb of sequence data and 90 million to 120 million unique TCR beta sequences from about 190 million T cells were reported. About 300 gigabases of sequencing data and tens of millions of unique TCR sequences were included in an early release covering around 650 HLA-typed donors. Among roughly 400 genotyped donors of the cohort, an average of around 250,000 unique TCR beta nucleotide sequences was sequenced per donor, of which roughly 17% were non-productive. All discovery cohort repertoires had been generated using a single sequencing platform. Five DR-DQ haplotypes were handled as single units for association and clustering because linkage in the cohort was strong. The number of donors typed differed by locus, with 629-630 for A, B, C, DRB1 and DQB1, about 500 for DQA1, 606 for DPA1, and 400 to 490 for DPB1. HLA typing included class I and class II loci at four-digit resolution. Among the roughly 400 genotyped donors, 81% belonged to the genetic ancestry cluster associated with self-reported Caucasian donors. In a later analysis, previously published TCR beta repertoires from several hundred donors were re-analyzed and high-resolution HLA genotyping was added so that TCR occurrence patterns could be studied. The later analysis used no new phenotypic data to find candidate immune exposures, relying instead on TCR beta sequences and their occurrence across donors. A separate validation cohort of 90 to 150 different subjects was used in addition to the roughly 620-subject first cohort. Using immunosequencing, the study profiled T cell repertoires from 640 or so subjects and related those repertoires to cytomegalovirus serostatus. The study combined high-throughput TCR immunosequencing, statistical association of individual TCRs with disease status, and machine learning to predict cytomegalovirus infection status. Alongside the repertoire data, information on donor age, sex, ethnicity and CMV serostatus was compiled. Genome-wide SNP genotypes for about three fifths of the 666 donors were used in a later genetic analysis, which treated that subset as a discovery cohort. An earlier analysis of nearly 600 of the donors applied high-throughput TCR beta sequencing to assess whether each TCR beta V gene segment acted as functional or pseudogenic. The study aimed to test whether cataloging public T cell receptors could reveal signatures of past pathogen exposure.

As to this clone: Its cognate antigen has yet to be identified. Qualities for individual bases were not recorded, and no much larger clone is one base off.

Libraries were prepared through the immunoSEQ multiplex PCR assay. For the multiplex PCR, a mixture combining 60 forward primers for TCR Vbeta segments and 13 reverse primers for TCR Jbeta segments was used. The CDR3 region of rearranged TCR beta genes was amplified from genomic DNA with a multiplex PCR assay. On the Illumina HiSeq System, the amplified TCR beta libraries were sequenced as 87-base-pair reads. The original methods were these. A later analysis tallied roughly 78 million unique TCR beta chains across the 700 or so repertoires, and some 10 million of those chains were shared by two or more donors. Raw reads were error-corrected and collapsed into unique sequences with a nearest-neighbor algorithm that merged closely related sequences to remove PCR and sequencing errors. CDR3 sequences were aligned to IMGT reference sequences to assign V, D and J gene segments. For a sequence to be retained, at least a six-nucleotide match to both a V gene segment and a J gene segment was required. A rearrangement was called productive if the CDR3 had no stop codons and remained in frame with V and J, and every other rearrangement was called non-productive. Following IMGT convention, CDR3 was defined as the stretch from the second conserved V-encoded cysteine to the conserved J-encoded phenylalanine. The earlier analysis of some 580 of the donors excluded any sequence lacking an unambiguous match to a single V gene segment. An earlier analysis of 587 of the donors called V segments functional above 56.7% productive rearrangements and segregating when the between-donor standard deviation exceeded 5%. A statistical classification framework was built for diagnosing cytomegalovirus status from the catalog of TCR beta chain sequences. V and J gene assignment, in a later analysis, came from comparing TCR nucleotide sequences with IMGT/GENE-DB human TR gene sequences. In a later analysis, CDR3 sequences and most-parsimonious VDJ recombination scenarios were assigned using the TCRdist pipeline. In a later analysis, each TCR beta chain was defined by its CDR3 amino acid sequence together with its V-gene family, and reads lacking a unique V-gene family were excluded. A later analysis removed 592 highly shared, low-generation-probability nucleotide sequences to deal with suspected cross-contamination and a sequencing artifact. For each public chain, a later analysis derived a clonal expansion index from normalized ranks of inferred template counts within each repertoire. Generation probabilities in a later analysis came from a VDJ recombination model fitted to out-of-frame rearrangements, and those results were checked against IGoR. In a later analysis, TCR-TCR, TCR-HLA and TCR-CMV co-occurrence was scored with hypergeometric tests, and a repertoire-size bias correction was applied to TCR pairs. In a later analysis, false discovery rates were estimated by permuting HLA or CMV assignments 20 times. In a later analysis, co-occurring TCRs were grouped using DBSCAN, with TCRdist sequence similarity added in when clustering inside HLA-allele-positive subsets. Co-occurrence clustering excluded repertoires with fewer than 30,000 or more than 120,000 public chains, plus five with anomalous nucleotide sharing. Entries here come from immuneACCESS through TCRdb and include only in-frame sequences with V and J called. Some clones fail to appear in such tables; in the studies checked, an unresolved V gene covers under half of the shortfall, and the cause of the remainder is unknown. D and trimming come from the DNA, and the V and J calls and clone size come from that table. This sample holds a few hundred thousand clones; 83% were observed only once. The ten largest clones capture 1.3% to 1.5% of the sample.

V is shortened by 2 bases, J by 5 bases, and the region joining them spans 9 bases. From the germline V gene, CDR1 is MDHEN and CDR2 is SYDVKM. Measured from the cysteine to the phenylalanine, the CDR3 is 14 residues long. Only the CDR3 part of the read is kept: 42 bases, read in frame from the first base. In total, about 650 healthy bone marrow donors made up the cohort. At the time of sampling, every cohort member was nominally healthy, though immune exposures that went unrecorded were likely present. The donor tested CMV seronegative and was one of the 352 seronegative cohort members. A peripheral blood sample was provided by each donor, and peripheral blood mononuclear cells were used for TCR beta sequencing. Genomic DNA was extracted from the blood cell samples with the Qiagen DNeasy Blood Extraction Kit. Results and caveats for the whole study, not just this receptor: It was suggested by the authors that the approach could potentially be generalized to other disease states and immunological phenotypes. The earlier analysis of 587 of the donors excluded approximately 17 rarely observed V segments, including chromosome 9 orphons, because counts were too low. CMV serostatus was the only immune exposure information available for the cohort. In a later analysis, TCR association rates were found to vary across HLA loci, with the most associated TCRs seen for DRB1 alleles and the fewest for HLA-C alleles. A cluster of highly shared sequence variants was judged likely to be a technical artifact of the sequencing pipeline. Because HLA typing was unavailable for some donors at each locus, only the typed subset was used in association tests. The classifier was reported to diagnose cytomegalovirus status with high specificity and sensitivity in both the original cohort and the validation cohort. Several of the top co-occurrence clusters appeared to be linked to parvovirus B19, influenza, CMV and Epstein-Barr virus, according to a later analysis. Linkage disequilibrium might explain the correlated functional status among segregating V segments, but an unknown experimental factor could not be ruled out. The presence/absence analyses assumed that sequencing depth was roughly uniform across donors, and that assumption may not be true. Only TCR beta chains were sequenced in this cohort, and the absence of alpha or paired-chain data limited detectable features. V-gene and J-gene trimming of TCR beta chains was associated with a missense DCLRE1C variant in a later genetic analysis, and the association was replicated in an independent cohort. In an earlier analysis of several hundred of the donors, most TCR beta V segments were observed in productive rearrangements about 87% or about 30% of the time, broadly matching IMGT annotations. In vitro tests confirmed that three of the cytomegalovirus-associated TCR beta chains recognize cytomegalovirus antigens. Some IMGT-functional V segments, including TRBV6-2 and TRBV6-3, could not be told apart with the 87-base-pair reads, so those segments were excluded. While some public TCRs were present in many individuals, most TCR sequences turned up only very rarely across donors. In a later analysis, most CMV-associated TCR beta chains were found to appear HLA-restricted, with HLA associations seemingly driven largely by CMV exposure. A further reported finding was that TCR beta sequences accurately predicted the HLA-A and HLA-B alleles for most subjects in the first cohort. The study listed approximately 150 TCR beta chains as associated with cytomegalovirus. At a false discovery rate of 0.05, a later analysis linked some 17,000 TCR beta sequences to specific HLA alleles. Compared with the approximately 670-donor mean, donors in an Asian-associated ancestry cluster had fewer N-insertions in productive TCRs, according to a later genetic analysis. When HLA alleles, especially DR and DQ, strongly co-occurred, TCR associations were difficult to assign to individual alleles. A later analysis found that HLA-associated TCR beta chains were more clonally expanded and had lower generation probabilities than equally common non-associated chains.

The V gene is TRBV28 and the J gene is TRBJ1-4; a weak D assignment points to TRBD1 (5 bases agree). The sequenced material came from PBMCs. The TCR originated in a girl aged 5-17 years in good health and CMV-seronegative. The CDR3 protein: CASSLRQGNEKLFF. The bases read TGTGCCAGCAGTTTACGGCAGGGAAATGAAAAACTGTTTTTT.